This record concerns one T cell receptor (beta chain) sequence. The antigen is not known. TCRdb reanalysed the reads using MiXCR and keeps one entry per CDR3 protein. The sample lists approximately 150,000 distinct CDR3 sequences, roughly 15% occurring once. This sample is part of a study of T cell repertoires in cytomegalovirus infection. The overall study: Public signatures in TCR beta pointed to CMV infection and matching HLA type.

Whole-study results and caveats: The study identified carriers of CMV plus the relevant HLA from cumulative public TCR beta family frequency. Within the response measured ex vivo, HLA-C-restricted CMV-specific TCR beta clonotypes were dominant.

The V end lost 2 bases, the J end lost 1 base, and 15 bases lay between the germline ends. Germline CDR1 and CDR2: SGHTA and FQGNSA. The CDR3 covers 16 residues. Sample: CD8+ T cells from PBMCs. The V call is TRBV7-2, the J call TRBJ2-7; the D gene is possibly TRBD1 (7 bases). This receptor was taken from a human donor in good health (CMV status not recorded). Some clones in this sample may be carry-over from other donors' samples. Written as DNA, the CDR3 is TGTGCCAGCAGCTTAAGTCGTTCAGGGGGGTCCTACGAGCAGTACTTC. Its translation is CASSLSRSGGSYEQYF.